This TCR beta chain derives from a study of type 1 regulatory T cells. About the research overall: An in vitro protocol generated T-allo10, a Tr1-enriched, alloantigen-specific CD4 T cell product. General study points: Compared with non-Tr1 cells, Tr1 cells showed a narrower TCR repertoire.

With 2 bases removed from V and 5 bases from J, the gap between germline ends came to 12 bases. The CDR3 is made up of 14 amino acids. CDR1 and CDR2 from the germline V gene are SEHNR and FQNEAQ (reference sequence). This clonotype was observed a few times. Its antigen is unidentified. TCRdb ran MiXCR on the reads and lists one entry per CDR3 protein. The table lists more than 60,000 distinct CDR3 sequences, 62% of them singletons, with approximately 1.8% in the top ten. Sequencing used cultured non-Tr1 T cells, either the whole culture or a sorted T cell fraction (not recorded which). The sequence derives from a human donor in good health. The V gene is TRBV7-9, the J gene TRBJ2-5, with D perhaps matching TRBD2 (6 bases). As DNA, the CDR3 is TGTGCCAGCAGCTTAACAGCGGGTAGCGAGACCCAGTACTTC. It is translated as CASSLTAGSETQYF. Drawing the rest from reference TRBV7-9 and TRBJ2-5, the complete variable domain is DTGVSQNPRHKITKRGQNVTFRCDPISEHNRLYWYRQTLGQGPEFLTYFQNEAQLEKSRLLSDRFSAERPKGSFSTLEIQRTEQGDSAMYLCASSLTAGSETQYFGPGTRLLVL.